A single T cell receptor (beta chain) is shown here with its context. The data belong to a study of blood T cell repertoires in COVID-19. Study information: PBMCs, B-cell-depleted T cells, or T cells provided the cDNA or gDNA that made up the material.

Only in-frame clones appear in the TCRdb table, and some are missing; sequencing was by immunoSEQ multiplex PCR. The sample has about 90,000 clones; roughly three quarters are singletons. Unmatched junction bases numbered 6, after V lost 4 bases and J lost 3 bases. Germline CDR1 SGHTA, CDR2 FQGNSA. CDR3 size: 15 residues. The chain recombines TRBV7-2 with TRBJ1-2; TRBD1 agrees at 9 bases. The origin of this receptor is a woman of 80 years or more with acute or convalescent COVID-19. Sequenced sample: peripheral blood. CDR3 region: CASSSSTGGHYGYTF. In DNA, the CDR3 is TGTGCCAGCAGCTCATCGACAGGGGGTCACTATGGCTACACCTTC.